This entry features one T cell receptor (beta chain) sequence. No antigen is known for it. The data derive from a study of cytomegalovirus exposure and HLA in healthy donors. Background on the study: Roughly 80 million unique TCRs from HLA-typed donors made up an early data release.

A multiplex PCR was run with 60 Vbeta primers and 13 Jbeta primers. Profiled with immunoSEQ multiplex PCR; TCRdb holds only in-frame clones, not every one. The sample gives about 130,000 clones, 60% to 85% of which show up once; approximately 1.5% is in the top ten. The length of the CDR3 is 14 residues. The junction had 8 bases not matched to a gene; V was cut back by 2 bases and J by 7 bases. Per germline, CDR1 SGHRS and CDR2 YFSETQ. Regarding the study as a whole: Some highly shared sequence variants likely arose as a pipeline artifact. Immune exposure data for these donors was limited to CMV serostatus.

The chain joins TRBV5-1 to TRBJ2-7; 8 bases map to TRBD2. The source of this sequence is a woman between 18 and 30 years old in good health and CMV-seronegative. The sample comprised PBMCs. CDR3 protein: CASSFGASGSEQYF. The CDR3 DNA is TGCGCCAGCAGCTTTGGCGCTAGCGGGTCGGAGCAGTACTTC.